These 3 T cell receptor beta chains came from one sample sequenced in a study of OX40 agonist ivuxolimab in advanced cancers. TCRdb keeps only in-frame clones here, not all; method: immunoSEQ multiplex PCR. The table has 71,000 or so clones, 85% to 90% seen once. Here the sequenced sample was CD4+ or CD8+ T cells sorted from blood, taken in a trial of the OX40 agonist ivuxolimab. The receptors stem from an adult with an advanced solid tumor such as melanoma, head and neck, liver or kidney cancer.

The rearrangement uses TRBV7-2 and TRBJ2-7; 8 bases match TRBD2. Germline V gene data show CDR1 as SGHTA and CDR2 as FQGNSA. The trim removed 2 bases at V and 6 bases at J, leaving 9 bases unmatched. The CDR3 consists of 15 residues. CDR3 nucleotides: TGTGCCAGCAGCTTACGAGCGGGAGAGGGCTCCGAGCAGTACTTC. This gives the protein CASSLRAGEGSEQYF.

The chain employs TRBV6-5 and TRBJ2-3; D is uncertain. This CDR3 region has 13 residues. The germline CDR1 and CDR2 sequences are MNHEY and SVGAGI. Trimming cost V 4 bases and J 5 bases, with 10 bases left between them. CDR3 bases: TGTGCCAGCAGTTCGCGAACGGGAGATACGCAGTATTTT. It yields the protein CASSSRTGDTQYF.

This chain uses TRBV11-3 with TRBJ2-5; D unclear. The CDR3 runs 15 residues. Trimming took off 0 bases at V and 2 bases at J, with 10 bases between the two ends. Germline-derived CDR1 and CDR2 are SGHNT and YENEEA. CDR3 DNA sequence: TGTGCCAGCAGCTTAGACCGTTGGGGTCAAGAGACCCAGTACTTC. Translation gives CASSLDRWGQETQYF.